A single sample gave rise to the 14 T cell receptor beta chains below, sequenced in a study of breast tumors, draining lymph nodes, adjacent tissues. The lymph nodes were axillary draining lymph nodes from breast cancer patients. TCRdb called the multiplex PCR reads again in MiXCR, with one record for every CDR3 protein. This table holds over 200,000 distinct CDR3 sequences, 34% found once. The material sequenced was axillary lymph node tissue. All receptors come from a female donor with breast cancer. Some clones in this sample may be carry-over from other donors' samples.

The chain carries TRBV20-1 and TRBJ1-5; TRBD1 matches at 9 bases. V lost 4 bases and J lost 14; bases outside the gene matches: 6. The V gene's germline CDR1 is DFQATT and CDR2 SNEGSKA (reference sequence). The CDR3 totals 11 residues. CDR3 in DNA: TGCAGTGCTAAGACTACAGGGGGCGAGCATTTT. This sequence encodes CSAKTTGGEHF.

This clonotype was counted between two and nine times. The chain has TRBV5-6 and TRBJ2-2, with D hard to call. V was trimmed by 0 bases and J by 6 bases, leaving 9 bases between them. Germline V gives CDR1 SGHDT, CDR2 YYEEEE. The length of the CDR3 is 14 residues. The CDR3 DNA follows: TGTGCCAGCAGCTTGGAACGTGGTCCCGGGGAGCTGTTTTTT. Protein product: CASSLERGPGELFF.

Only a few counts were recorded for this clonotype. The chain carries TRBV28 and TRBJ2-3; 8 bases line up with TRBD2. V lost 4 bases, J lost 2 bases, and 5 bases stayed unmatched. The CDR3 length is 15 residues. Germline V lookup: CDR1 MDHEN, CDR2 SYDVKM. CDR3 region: CASSSSGRSTDTQYF. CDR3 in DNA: TGTGCCAGCAGTTCCAGCGGGAGATCCACAGATACGCAGTATTTT.

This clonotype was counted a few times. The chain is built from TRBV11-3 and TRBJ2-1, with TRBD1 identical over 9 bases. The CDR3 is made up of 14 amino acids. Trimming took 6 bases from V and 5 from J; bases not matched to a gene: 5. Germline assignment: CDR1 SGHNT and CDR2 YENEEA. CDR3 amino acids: CASRPGQGNNEQFF. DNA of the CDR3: TGTGCCAGCAGGCCAGGACAGGGGAACAATGAGCAGTTCTTC.

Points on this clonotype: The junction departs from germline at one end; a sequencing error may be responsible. CDR3: CASSSRQTEAFF. CDR3 nucleotide sequence: TGTGCCAGCAGTTCCCGACAGACTGAAGCTTTCTTT. The chain has TRBV24-1 and TRBJ1-1, with a possible D match to TRBD1 (5 bases). CDR1 is KGHDR and CDR2 is SFDVKD in the germline V gene. CDR3 length equals 12 residues.

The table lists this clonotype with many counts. Here the CDR3 reads CASSPREGYNEQFF. CDR3 DNA sequence: TGTGCCAGCAGCCCCCGCGAGGGATACAATGAGCAGTTCTTC. The chain combines TRBV7-8 with TRBJ2-1, with a weak D call TRBD2 (5 bases). V was trimmed by 5 bases and J by 4 bases, leaving 12 bases between them. CDR3 length: 14 amino acids. Germline V CDR1 and CDR2: SGHVS, FQNEAQ.

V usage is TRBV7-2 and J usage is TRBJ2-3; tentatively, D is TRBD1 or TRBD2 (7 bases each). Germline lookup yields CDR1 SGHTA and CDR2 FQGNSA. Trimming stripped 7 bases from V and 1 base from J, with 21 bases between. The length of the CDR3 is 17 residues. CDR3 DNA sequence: TGTGCCAGCACTATGGGGAACAGCGGGACAGGCACAGATACGCAGTATTTT. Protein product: CASTMGNSGTGTDTQYF.

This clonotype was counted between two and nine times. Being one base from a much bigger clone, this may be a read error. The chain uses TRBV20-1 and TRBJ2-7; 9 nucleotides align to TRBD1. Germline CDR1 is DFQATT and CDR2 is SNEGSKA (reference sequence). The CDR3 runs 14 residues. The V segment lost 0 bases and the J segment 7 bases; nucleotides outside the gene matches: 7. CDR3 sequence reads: CSARELGQGTEQYF. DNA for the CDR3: TGCAGTGCTAGAGAATTGGGACAGGGTACGGAGCAGTACTTC.

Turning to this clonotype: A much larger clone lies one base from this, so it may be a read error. The CDR3 loop reads CASSLRGTSGGAGPDTQYF. CDR3 coding DNA: TGTGCCAGCAGCTTACGGGGGACTAGCGGGGGGGCAGGGCCAGATACGCAGTATTTT. The chain recombines TRBV7-8 with TRBJ2-3; 16 positions agree with TRBD2. The CDR3 sequence is 19 residues long. The J segment lost 4 bases and the V segment lost 2 bases, leaving 9 bases of the junction unmatched. Germline V CDR1 and CDR2: SGHVS, FQNEAQ.

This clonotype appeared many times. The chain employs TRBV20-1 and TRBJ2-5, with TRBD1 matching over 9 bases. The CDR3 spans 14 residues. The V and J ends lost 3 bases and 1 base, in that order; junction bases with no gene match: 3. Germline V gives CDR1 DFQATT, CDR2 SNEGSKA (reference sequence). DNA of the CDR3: TGCAGTGCTAGCCAGACAGGGGGCCAAGAGACCCAGTACTTC. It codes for CSASQTGGQETQYF.

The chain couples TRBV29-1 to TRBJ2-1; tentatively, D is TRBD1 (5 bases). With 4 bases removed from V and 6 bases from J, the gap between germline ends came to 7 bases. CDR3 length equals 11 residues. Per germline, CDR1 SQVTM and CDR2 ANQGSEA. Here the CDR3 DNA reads TGCAGCGTTGCCCAGGGCAATGAGCAGTTCTTC. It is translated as CSVAQGNEQFF.

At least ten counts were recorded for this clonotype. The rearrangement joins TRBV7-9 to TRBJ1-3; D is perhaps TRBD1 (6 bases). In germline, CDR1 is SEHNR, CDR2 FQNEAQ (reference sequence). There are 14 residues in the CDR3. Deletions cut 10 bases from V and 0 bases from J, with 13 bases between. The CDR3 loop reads CAIRGTPSGNTIYF. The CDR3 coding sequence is TGTGCCATTAGAGGGACACCCTCTGGAAACACCATATATTTT.

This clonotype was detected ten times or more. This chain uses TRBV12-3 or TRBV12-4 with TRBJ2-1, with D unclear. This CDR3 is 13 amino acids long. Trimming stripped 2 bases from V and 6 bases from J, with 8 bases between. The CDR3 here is CASSLIQPNEQFF. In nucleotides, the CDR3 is TGTGCCAGCAGTTTAATCCAGCCCAATGAGCAGTTCTTC.

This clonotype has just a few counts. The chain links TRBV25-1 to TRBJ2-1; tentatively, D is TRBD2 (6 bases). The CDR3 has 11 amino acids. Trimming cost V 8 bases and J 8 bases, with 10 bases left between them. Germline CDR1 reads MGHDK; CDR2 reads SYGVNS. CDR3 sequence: CASGRIDEQFF. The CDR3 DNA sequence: TGTGCCAGCGGGAGGATTGATGAGCAGTTCTTC.